This is a list of T cell receptor beta chains from one sample in a study of CD8+ T cells in alopecia areata. TCRdb keeps only in-frame clones here, not all; method: immunoSEQ multiplex PCR. Among about 15,000 clones listed, more than 50% were seen once. The sample was skin. These receptors were collected from a human donor with alopecia areata. CDR3s include the opening cysteine and the closing phenylalanine or tryptophan. D genes are given only for firm matches. Clone sizes are given selectively: once, few, many, or a class where the clone is expanded.

>TRBJ1-1|13|few|-|TRBV13
TGTGCCAGCAGCTACAGGACGGCGGGAGAAGCTTTCTTT
CASSYRTAGEAFF
>TRBJ2-3|14|-|TRBD1|TRBV10-2
TGCGCCAGCGCTGCGACAGGGGGCCGGGATACGCAGTATTTT
CASAATGGRDTQYF
>TRBJ2-2|16|-|-|TRBV5-1
TGCGCCAGCAAGTCTATTGTTGGGGGGAACACCGGGGAGCTGTTTTTT
CASKSIVGGNTGELFF
>TRBJ2-7|15|-|TRBD1|TRBV10-3
TGTGCCATCAGTGAGTCACAGGACAGGGGTCACGAGCAGTACTTC
CAISESQDRGHEQYF
>TRBJ2-2|12|few|-|TRBV4-1
TGCGCCAGCAGCCCGAATACCGGGGAGCTGTTTTTT
CASSPNTGELFF
>TRBJ2-5|14|few|TRBD2|TRBV7-3
TGTGCCAGCAGCCCTACTAGCGTTCAAGAGACCCAGTACTTC
CASSPTSVQETQYF
>TRBJ2-5|13|once|-|TRBV7-9
TGTGCCAGCGTGGGGACACTCCCATGGACCCAGTACTTC
CASVGTLPWTQYF
>TRBJ2-1|13|-|-|TRBV6-5
TGTGCCAGCAACCTGCAGGGAGCGGGTGAGCAGTTCTTC
CASNLQGAGEQFF
>TRBJ2-7|15|-|-|TRBV2
TGTGCCAGCAGTCCTCAGGGGGGCGGTCTCTACGAGCAGTACTTC
CASSPQGGGLYEQYF
>TRBJ1-2|14|once|-|TRBV7-9
TGTGCCAGCAGCTTAGGACGGGATATGGGCGGCTACACCTTC
CASSLGRDMGGYTF
>TRBJ1-5|19|few|-|TRBV15
TGTGCCACCAGTGGGTTGGGGACCCAGGGGCCTCTTCGGGGTCAGCCCCAGCATTTT
CATSGLGTQGPLRGQPQHF
>TRBJ2-5|12|-|-|TRBV30
TGTGCCCGCTCTGGCGACCAAGAGACCCAGTACTTC
CARSGDQETQYF
>TRBJ2-1|14|-|TRBD2|TRBV9
TGTGCCAGCAGCGTTAGCGGGAGTGGCAATGAGCAGTTCTTC
CASSVSGSGNEQFF
>TRBJ2-5|15|-|-|TRBV28
TGTGCCAGCAGTTCCTGGACGGTACACCAAGAGACCCAGTACTTC
CASSSWTVHQETQYF
>TRBJ1-3|18|-|TRBD1|TRBV27
TGTGCCAGCGAACCCACCCCAGACAGGGCTAACCATGGAAACACCATATATTTT
CASEPTPDRANHGNTIYF
>TRBJ2-7|13|few|-|TRBV7-3
TGTGCCAGCAGCTTAGACCGACAGGGAGGGCGGTACTTC
CASSLDRQGGRYF
>TRBJ2-5|14|once|TRBD1|TRBV28
TGTGCCAGCACCGGCAGGGGGTGGGAAGAGACCCAGTACTTC
CASTGRGWEETQYF
>TRBJ2-3|17|-|TRBD2|TRBV10-3
TGTGCCATCAGTGAGCATAGCGGGAGTCTGCACACAGATACGCAGTATTTT
CAISEHSGSLHTDTQYF
>TRBJ2-3|12|-|-|TRBV13
TGTGCCAGCAGCTTAGTCCCAGATACGCAGTATTTT
CASSLVPDTQYF
>TRBJ1-5|12|few|-|TRBV28
TGTGCCAGCAGTTTTGGCAATCAGCCCCAGCATTTT
CASSFGNQPQHF
>TRBJ1-1|14|few|-|TRBV30
TGTGCCTGGTGGACCCCGGGCCTGAACACTGAAGCTTTCTTT
CAWWTPGLNTEAFF
>TRBJ2-5|13|once|-|TRBV2
TGTGCCAGCAGTGTGTGGGGGGTTGAGACCCAGTACTTC
CASSVWGVETQYF
>TRBJ2-1|16|few|TRBD2|TRBV5-1
TGCGCCAGCAGCGTCAGACTAGCGGGAGCCTACAATGAGCAGTTCTTC
CASSVRLAGAYNEQFF
>TRBJ2-7|14|-|-|TRBV21-1
TGTGCCAGCAGACGCGGGACAGGGGGCAACGAGCAGTACTTC
CASRRGTGGNEQYF